The TCR beta chain under discussion was sequenced for a study of CD8+ T cells in alopecia areata. From germline, CDR1 is SGDLS and CDR2 YYNGEE. Trimming cost V 3 bases and J 5 bases; bases outside gene matches: 8. CDR3 length: 16 amino acids. Both CD4+ and CD8+ T cells were separated by sorting PBMCs. Study conclusions and caveats: Scalp samples also contribute reads from the resident alphabeta T cells found in normal skin. Normal scalp had lower clonality than lesional scalp, with alopecia totalis/universalis lesions showing this most strongly.

In each case, RNA was isolated and then reverse transcribed into cDNA as the sequencing template. Assay used: immunoSEQ multiplex PCR; TCRdb lists only in-frame clones, some missing. The sample lists roughly 150,000 clones, approximately 60% seen once, with 4.5% to 5% in the top ten. On this clone: The antigen is not known.

The source material was CD4+ T cells sorted from blood. The V gene is TRBV9, the J gene TRBJ2-1, with 10 bases that match TRBD2. This clonotype was obtained from a human donor in good health. CDR3: CASSGVGTSANNEQFF. The CDR3 nucleotides are TGTGCCAGCAGCGGAGTGGGGACTAGCGCCAACAATGAGCAGTTCTTC.